The 2 T cell receptor beta chains reported below all come from one sample, sequenced in a study of tumor and adjacent non-tumor tissue in lung cancer. TCRbeta libraries were built with three rounds of nested PCR, modified from ARM-PCR. TCRdb reanalysed the multiplex PCR reads using MiXCR and keeps one entry per CDR3 protein. In the table there are about 200,000 distinct CDR3 sequences, about 71% of which are singletons. No cell sorting was done before RNA was extracted from the tissue. The sequencing input was lung tumor tissue. The receptors were gathered from a man in his sixties with non-small cell lung cancer.

Note on this clonotype: A read error is possible here, since a much larger clone lies one base away. The chain is built from TRBV20-1 and TRBJ2-5; 12 nucleotides match TRBD2. CDR3 length: 16 amino acids. The V and J ends lost 0 bases and 8 bases, in that order; junction bases with no gene match: 10. The V gene's germline CDR1 is DFQATT and CDR2 SNEGSKA (reference sequence). CDR3 in amino acids: CSARDLAGGEVDTQYF. Here the CDR3 DNA reads TGCAGTGCTAGAGATCTAGCGGGAGGGGAAGTAGATACCCAGTACTTC.

This clonotype was observed many times. This chain connects TRBV11-1 to TRBJ2-3; 9 nucleotides line up with TRBD1. J lost 8 bases, V lost 6 bases, and 12 bases had no gene match. This CDR3 contains 15 residues. Germline V gives CDR1 SGHAT, CDR2 FQDESV (reference sequence). CDR3 amino acids: CASSYSGTGFGTQYF. CDR3 nucleotides: TGTGCCAGCAGTTACTCCGGGACAGGGTTTGGTACGCAGTATTTT.